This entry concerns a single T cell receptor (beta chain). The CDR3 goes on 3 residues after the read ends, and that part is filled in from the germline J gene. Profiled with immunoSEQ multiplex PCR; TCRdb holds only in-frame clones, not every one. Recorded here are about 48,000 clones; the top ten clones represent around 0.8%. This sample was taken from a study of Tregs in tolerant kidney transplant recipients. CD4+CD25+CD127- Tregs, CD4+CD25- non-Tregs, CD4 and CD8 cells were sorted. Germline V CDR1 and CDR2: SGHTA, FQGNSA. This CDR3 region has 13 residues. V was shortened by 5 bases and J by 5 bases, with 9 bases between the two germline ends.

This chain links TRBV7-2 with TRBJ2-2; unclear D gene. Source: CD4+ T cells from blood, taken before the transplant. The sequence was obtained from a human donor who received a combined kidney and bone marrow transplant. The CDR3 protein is CASSKGSTGELFF. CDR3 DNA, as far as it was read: TGTGCCAGCAGCAAGGGTAGTACCGGGGAG.